This record covers a single TCR beta chain. The antigen is not known. The entry originates in a study of human thymus T cells. Study-wide findings and caveats: The authors found apparently biased V and J gene usage in thymic and blood repertoires.

The CDR3 has 16 amino acids. Per germline, CDR1 ENHRY and CDR2 SYGVKD. V was pared by 3 bases and J by 7 bases, with 7 bases of the junction left unmatched. Clones were sequenced by immunoSEQ multiplex PCR, and TCRdb holds only the in-frame ones, with some missing. The table shows 45,000 to 50,000 clones, with over 90% occurring only once. This sequence originates from a girl under three years old with a congenital heart defect but otherwise immunologically healthy. The source material was blood. The rearrangement joins TRBV10-3 to TRBJ2-2; TRBD1 aligns across 11 bases. For the CDR3, the DNA is TGTGCCATCAGTGACCCGGACAGGGGGCAGGGCGGGGAGCTGTTTTTT. This encodes CAISDPDRGQGGELFF.